This is a list of T cell receptor beta chains from one sample in a study of vaccination and CD4 T cells after COVID-19. MiXCR, applied by TCRdb to the PCR reads, yields one record per CDR3 protein. Of roughly 20,000 distinct CDR3 sequences in the sample, approximately 50% were seen once. For these receptors, no antigen is known. Specimen: CD4+ T cells from blood, cultured in vitro. These receptor sequences come from a human donor who had recovered from COVID-19. CDR3s include the opening cysteine and the closing phenylalanine or tryptophan. D genes are given only for firm matches. A clone size is listed for some rows: how often the clone was seen (once, few, many), or a class if it is expanded.

J | size | D | V | DNA | CDR3
TRBJ2-1 | few | - | TRBV20-1 | TGCAGTGCTAGAGGGGCGTTGGGGGCGACCTACAATGAGCAGTTCTTC | CSARGALGATYNEQFF
TRBJ2-5 | - | - | TRBV7-9 | TGTGCCAGCACCGGGACATCCCAAGAGACCCAGTACTTC | CASTGTSQETQYF
TRBJ2-5 | - | TRBD2 | TRBV19 | TGTGCCAGTGGAGTTTCTGGGCAGGGAGGGGAGACCCAGTACTTC | CASGVSGQGGETQYF
TRBJ1-2 | - | - | TRBV28 | TGTGCCAGCAGCATCCTTTTATCGGCCGAGATGATAGCTAACTATGGCTACACCTTC | CASSILLSAEMIANYGYTF
TRBJ2-5 | - | - | TRBV20-1 | TGCAGTGCTAGGGAGAGTCAAGAGACCCAGTACTTC | CSARESQETQYF
TRBJ1-2 | few | - | TRBV6-5 | TGTGCCAGCAGTTACCTCCAAGGCAGATCAAACTATGGCTACACCTTC | CASSYLQGRSNYGYTF
TRBJ1-2 | - | TRBD1 | TRBV6-1 | TGTGCCAGCAGTCTTGGGACAGGTGGTTATGGCTACACCTTC | CASSLGTGGYGYTF
TRBJ2-1 | - | - | TRBV2 | TGTGCCAGCAGTGTCTCAGGCCTCTACAATGAGCAGTTCTTC | CASSVSGLYNEQFF
TRBJ1-4 | - | - | TRBV28 | TGTGCCAGCAGCGTTCGGGGTAATGAAAAACTGTTTTTT | CASSVRGNEKLFF
TRBJ1-2 | few | TRBD1 | TRBV20-1 | TGCAGTGCTTGGGACAGGGGCAGTCGTGGCTACACCTTC | CSAWDRGSRGYTF
TRBJ2-2 | few | - | TRBV5-4 | TGTGCCAGCAGCCCGACGTTAGCTGGCGGGGAGCTGTTTTTT | CASSPTLAGGELFF
TRBJ1-1 | - | - | TRBV20-1 | TGCAGTGCTATTGACAGTGAACGCATGAACACTGAAGCTTTCTTT | CSAIDSERMNTEAFF
TRBJ2-1 | - | TRBD2 | TRBV6-5 | TGTGCCAGCAGTTTTGGACTAGCGGGAGGCAATGAGCAGTTCTTC | CASSFGLAGGNEQFF
TRBJ1-6 | few | - | TRBV6-5 | TGTGCCAGCAGTTTTTCAACCGGGTATAATTCACCCCTCCACTTT | CASSFSTGYNSPLHF
TRBJ1-5 | few | - | TRBV7-8 | TGTGCCAGCAGCCAGGGAGGGGGTAATAGCAATCAGCCCCAGCATTTT | CASSQGGGNSNQPQHF
TRBJ1-6 | - | - | TRBV7-9 | TGTGCCAGCAGCTCCGGAAGTGATAATTCACCCCTCCACTTT | CASSSGSDNSPLHF
TRBJ2-4 | - | TRBD1 | TRBV6-2/TRBV6-3 | TGTGCCAGCAGTTACTCGACAGGGGAAAACATTCAGTACTTC | CASSYSTGENIQYF
TRBJ2-1 | few | - | TRBV7-9 | TGTGCCAGCAGCTTAGTTTTCGGGAATGAGCAGTTCTTC | CASSLVFGNEQFF
TRBJ2-3 | - | TRBD2 | TRBV7-2 | TGTGCCAGCAGCTCGGGACTAGGCCGCACAGATACGCAGTATTTT | CASSSGLGRTDTQYF
TRBJ2-1 | - | - | TRBV12-3/TRBV12-4 | TGTGCCAGCAGCCTCCAGGGTAATGAGCAGTTCTTC | CASSLQGNEQFF
TRBJ2-5 | - | - | TRBV5-1 | TGCGCCAGCAGCCCCCTAGGGCAGGGGACTCAAGAGACCCAGTACTTC | CASSPLGQGTQETQYF
TRBJ1-2 | few | - | TRBV11-1 | TGTGCCAGCAGCCACGGAGAGGGACTGAAGACTAACTATGGCTACACCTTC | CASSHGEGLKTNYGYTF
TRBJ2-7 | - | TRBD2 | TRBV12-3/TRBV12-4 | TGTGCCAGCAGTATGGGACTAGCGGGAAGGGGCGAGCAGTACTTC | CASSMGLAGRGEQYF
TRBJ1-5 | - | - | TRBV5-5 | TGTGCCAGCAGCTTGGAATATCGTGTAGATCAGCCCCAGCATTTT | CASSLEYRVDQPQHF
TRBJ1-5 | few | - | TRBV19 | TGTGCCAGTAGTATAAGTGCCAGAGATCAGCCCCAGCATTTT | CASSISARDQPQHF
TRBJ1-5 | - | TRBD1 | TRBV2 | TGTGCCAGCAATAAACAGGGGGGCACAAATCAGCCCCAGCATTTT | CASNKQGGTNQPQHF
TRBJ2-2 | - | TRBD1 | TRBV7-2 | TGTGCCAGCAGCTTGGACAGGGGATCCGGGGAGCTGTTTTTT | CASSLDRGSGELFF
TRBJ2-7 | few | - | TRBV19 | TGTGCCAGTAGTACCCCAGGGGGGAGCTCCTACGAGCAGTACTTC | CASSTPGGSSYEQYF
TRBJ1-5 | - | - | TRBV24-1 | TGTGCCACCAGTGTAACGGGGGGTAGCAATCAGCCCCAGCATTTT | CATSVTGGSNQPQHF
TRBJ2-1 | once | TRBD2 | TRBV30 | TGTGCCGGTAGCGGGACCAGAGGTGAGCAGTTCTTC | CAGSGTRGEQFF
TRBJ1-2 | - | - | TRBV11-3 | TGTGCCAGCAGCTTAACCCCAGGCTATGGCTACACCTTC | CASSLTPGYGYTF
TRBJ1-2 | few | TRBD1 | TRBV10-3 | TGTGCCATCACCCCAGGACAGGGAGGATATGGCTACACCTTC | CAITPGQGGYGYTF
TRBJ1-6 | few | - | TRBV20-1 | TGCAGTGCTAGCAGCAGTGATCTTCATAATTCACCCCTCCACTTT | CSASSSDLHNSPLHF
TRBJ2-3 | - | - | TRBV5-4 | TGTGCCAGCAGCCTCGGACTACCCCCAGATACGCAGTATTTT | CASSLGLPPDTQYF
TRBJ2-4 | - | - | TRBV12-1 | TGTGCCATCTCGACAGGGGGAAACATTCAGTACTTC | CAISTGGNIQYF
TRBJ1-2 | few | - | TRBV7-6 | TGTGCCGACTACAGGGCCGACAATGGCTACACCTTC | CADYRADNGYTF
TRBJ2-7 | - | - | TRBV7-2 | TGTGCCAGCAGCCCGCAAGCCTACGAGCAGTACTTC | CASSPQAYEQYF
TRBJ2-2 | few | - | TRBV6-2/TRBV6-3 | TGTGCCAGCAGTTACCTCCCTGCCGGGGAGCTGTTTTTT | CASSYLPAGELFF
TRBJ1-3 | - | - | TRBV27 | TGTGCCAGCAGTCCGCTCAGCTCTGGAAACACCATATATTTT | CASSPLSSGNTIYF
TRBJ2-3 | - | TRBD1 | TRBV7-3 | TGTGCCAGCAGCTCCTCAGGACAGGGCACAGATACGCAGTATTTT | CASSSSGQGTDTQYF
TRBJ2-7 | once | - | TRBV27 | TGTGCCAGCAGTCGACGGCAGGGTGACTACGAGCAGTACTTC | CASSRRQGDYEQYF